The 30 T cell receptor beta chains in this list originate from one sample, sequenced in a study of T cell repertoires in ileal Crohn's disease. Here immunoSEQ multiplex PCR was the method, and the copy in TCRdb shows in-frame clones only, minus some. Among 13,000 to 15,000 clones listed, 87% were seen once. The sequencing sample was made of ileal tissue. All receptors come from an adult with Crohn's disease.

The chain employs TRBV19 and TRBJ2-7; TRBD1 aligns across 8 bases. From germline, CDR1 is LNHDA and CDR2 SQIVND (reference sequence). Trimming took 9 bases from V and 5 from J; bases not matched to a gene: 12. CDR3 size: 14 residues. The CDR3 nucleotides read TGTGCCAGCTCTCGTAGACAGGGGTCCGACGAGCAGTACTTC. It codes for CASSRRQGSDEQYF.

The rearrangement uses TRBV5-1 and TRBJ2-1; perhaps TRBD2 as D (7 bases). Trimming took 7 bases from V and 9 from J, leaving 11 bases between them. The germline CDR1 and CDR2 sequences are SGHRS and YFSETQ. The CDR3 sequence is 11 residues long. The CDR3 here is CASARGAEQFF. CDR3 DNA: TGCGCCAGCGCCCGGGGGGCTGAGCAGTTCTTC.

This CDR3 reads CASSSPDGYLSYEQYF. CDR3 in DNA: TGTGCCAGCAGTTCCCCCGACGGGTACCTGTCCTACGAGCAGTACTTC. The V call is TRBV6-6, the J call TRBJ2-7; D unresolved. The CDR3 is 16 amino acids. Between the trimmed V and J ends, which lost 4 bases and 1 base, there was a span of 17 bases. In germline, CDR1 is MNHNY, CDR2 SVGAGI (reference sequence).

The gene calls are TRBV5-6 and TRBJ2-7, with 7 positions matching TRBD1. CDR3 size: 14 residues. Germline CDR1 reads SGHDT; CDR2 reads YYEEEE. Germline trimming cut 5 bases from V and 3 bases from J; bases unmatched to any gene: 8. The CDR3: CASSRPGQLYEQYF. As DNA, the CDR3 is TGTGCCAGCAGTCGACCGGGACAGCTCTACGAGCAGTACTTC.

The chain has TRBV11-3 and TRBJ2-2, with TRBD2 as a possible D gene (5 bases). Germline-derived CDR1 and CDR2 are SGHNT and YENEEA. The V and J ends lost 5 bases and 5 bases respectively, with 15 bases between them. The CDR3 extends over 15 amino acids. CDR3: CASSPRLQPTGELFF. In DNA form, the CDR3 reads TGTGCCAGCAGCCCCCGACTACAGCCGACCGGGGAGCTGTTTTTT. Complete variable domain (other parts from reference TRBV11-3 and TRBJ2-2): EAGVVQSPRYKIIEKKQPVAFWCNPISGHNTLYWYLQNLGQGPELLIRYENEEAVDDSQLPKDRFSAERLKGVDSTLKIQPAELGDSAVYLCASSPRLQPTGELFFGEGSRLTVL.

The V and J genes are TRBV7-2 and TRBJ2-5; D is possibly TRBD1 (6 bases). CDR1 is SGHTA, CDR2 FQGNSA, per germline. Trimming removed 0 bases at V and 2 bases at J, with 22 bases between. This CDR3 has 19 residues. The CDR3 DNA sequence: TGTGCCAGCAGCTTAGCCGCAGGGGTGGGGAGAGCTTTACAAGAGACCCAGTACTTC. Its protein product is CASSLAAGVGRALQETQYF.

This clone occurred once. The chain links TRBV27 to TRBJ1-6, with TRBD1 matching over 7 bases. The germline V gene has CDR1 MNHEY and CDR2 SMNVEV (reference sequence). V dropped 1 base and J dropped 7; count of bases not matched to a gene: 4. The CDR3 contains 15 residues. The chain's CDR3 is CASSLYGTENSPLHF. The CDR3 DNA is TGTGCCAGCAGTTTATACGGGACAGAGAATTCACCCCTCCACTTT.

The gene calls are TRBV11-3 and TRBJ2-2; 10 bases agree with TRBD1. CDR1 is SGHNT, CDR2 YENEEA, per germline. This CDR3 is built from 17 residues. V shed 3 bases and J 2 bases; nucleotides not matched to a gene: 6. The DNA of the CDR3 is TGTGCCAGCAGCTTGACAGGGGGCTGGGATAACACCGGGGAGCTGTTTTTT. Its protein product is CASSLTGGWDNTGELFF.

The chain links TRBV4-2 to TRBJ2-1; weak D call: TRBD1 (6 bases). Per the germline V gene, CDR1 is LGHNA and CDR2 is YNFKEQ. V was trimmed by 4 bases and J by 5 bases, leaving 15 bases between them. The CDR3 length is 15 residues. The CDR3 DNA sequence: TGTGCCAGCAGCCGACTTGGACAGTTACACAATGAGCAGTTCTTC. This encodes CASSRLGQLHNEQFF.

This clone occurred a few times. The chain has TRBV11-2 and TRBJ1-3; possibly TRBD1 for D (5 bases). The CDR3 runs to 15 residues. The germline gives CDR1 SGHAT, CDR2 FQNNGV. The V end was cut by 6 bases, the J end by 1 base, with 13 bases between. CDR3 sequence: CASRLGGSSGNTIYF. DNA for the CDR3: TGTGCCAGCAGACTGGGGGGTTCGTCTGGAAACACCATATATTTT.

V usage is TRBV6-6 and J usage is TRBJ2-7, with 7 positions matching TRBD2. With V trimmed by 2 bases and J by 3 bases, 1 base remained unmatched. The CDR3 covers 13 residues. Germline lookup yields CDR1 MNHNY and CDR2 SVGAGI (reference sequence). This CDR3 reads CASSYGGSYEQYF. CDR3 coding DNA: TGTGCCAGCAGTTACGGCGGGAGCTACGAGCAGTACTTC.

The chain carries TRBV11-1 and TRBJ2-1; 9 nucleotides match TRBD1. The CDR3 is 14 amino acids. CDR1 is SGHAT and CDR2 is FQDESV in the germline V gene (reference sequence). The V and J ends lost 5 bases and 8 bases, in that order; junction bases with no gene match: 7. CDR3 sequence (DNA): TGTGCCAGCAGCCCCGGGGACAGGGTCTATGAGCAGTTCTTC. It translates to CASSPGDRVYEQFF.

The sample holds one count of this clone. The chain links TRBV9 to TRBJ1-5; 9 bases agree with TRBD1. Losses at the gene ends were 4 bases for V and 6 bases for J; bases not matched to a gene: 8. There are 15 residues in the CDR3. Per the germline V gene, CDR1 is SGDLS and CDR2 is YYNGEE. This CDR3 is CASSSGGQGSQPQHF. In DNA form, the CDR3 reads TGTGCCAGCAGCTCGGGGGGACAGGGCAGTCAGCCCCAGCATTTT.

The chain couples TRBV11-2 to TRBJ2-5, with D unresolved. The V end was cut by 2 bases, the J end by 5 bases, with 9 bases between. The CDR3 covers 13 residues. Germline V CDR1 and CDR2: SGHAT, FQNNGV. CDR3 DNA sequence: TGTGCCAGCAGCTTATATTCGAGGGAGACCCAGTACTTC. Translated: CASSLYSRETQYF.

This chain links TRBV7-9 with TRBJ2-1; D perhaps matches TRBD2 (6 bases). This CDR3 spans 13 amino acids. The germline gives CDR1 SEHNR, CDR2 FQNEAQ (reference sequence). V was clipped by 5 bases and J by 6 bases, with 11 bases between them. This CDR3 is CASSPGTSNEQFF. DNA for the CDR3: TGTGCCAGCAGCCCGGGGACTTCCAATGAGCAGTTCTTC.

The chain combines TRBV5-6 with TRBJ1-1, with no clear D. Germline V gene lookup returns CDR1 SGHDT and CDR2 YYEEEE. The CDR3 length is 15 residues. Trimming removed 4 bases from V and 1 base from J, with 14 bases in between. The CDR3 DNA follows: TGTGCCAGCAGCCCGCTGGGAGCCTCGAACACTGAAGCTTTCTTT. Protein sequence: CASSPLGASNTEAFF.

The V call is TRBV30, the J call TRBJ2-1; 9 positions agree with TRBD2. The V gene end was trimmed by 5 bases and the J gene end by 5 bases; junction bases not matched to a gene: 4. Germline V gives CDR1 GTSNPN, CDR2 SVGIG (reference sequence). The CDR3 is 13 residues long. The CDR3 region is CAWAGTSHNEQFF. DNA for the CDR3: TGTGCCTGGGCCGGGACTAGCCACAATGAGCAGTTCTTC.

V usage is TRBV27 and J usage is TRBJ2-3; D gene ambiguous. This CDR3 is 13 amino acids long. Deletions cut 6 bases from V and 0 bases from J, with 7 bases between. Germline loops: CDR1 MNHEY, CDR2 SMNVEV (reference sequence). CDR3 sequence (DNA): TGTGCCAGCAGATCCTACAGCACAGATACGCAGTATTTT. Translated, it gives CASRSYSTDTQYF.

The J gene is TRBJ1-1, the V gene TRBV9; TRBD1 is a possible D gene (5 bases). Germline V gene lookup returns CDR1 SGDLS and CDR2 YYNGEE. CDR3 length: 14 residues. The germline V and J ends were trimmed by 0 bases and 6 bases, with 12 bases remaining between them. The CDR3 region is CASSVDYGGAEAFF. The DNA of the CDR3 is TGTGCCAGCAGCGTAGACTATGGGGGGGCTGAAGCTTTCTTT.

CDR3 in DNA: TGTGCCAGCAGCTCAGACACCGGGACAGGGCTAGAGACCCAGTACTTC. Its translation: CASSSDTGTGLETQYF. The V gene is TRBV5-6, the J gene TRBJ2-5, with 9 bases that match TRBD1. The CDR3 sequence is 16 residues long. V shed 3 bases, J shed 4 bases, and the junction held 10 bases outside the gene matches. Germline V CDR1 and CDR2: SGHDT, YYEEEE.

The chain joins TRBV30 to TRBJ1-4; tentative D call: TRBD1 (6 bases). Germline V lookup: CDR1 GTSNPN, CDR2 SVGIG (reference sequence). Deletions cut 3 bases from V and 3 bases from J, with 17 bases between. The CDR3 sequence is 16 residues long. CDR3 nucleotides: TGTGCCTGGAGGGGGTTTGGGGGGGCACCTAATGAAAAACTGTTTTTT. This sequence encodes CAWRGFGGAPNEKLFF.

Concerning this clone itself: Distinct nucleotide sequences in the sample also encode this CDR3. This chain joins TRBV19 and TRBJ2-7; 7 bases are a match to TRBD1. The CDR3 length is 14 residues. Unmatched junction bases numbered 5, after V lost 5 bases and J lost 1 base. Germline-derived CDR1 and CDR2 are LNHDA and SQIVND (reference sequence). Here the CDR3 DNA reads TGTGCCAGTAGTCAGGCAGGGGGTTCCTACGAGCAGTACTTC. Protein: CASSQAGGSYEQYF.

J is TRBJ2-5 and V is TRBV5-1; 10 nucleotides align to TRBD2. The DNA end is a closer match to TRBJ2-7, so the J assignment may be wrong. The CDR3 loop spans 14 amino acids. Germline V CDR1 and CDR2: SGHRS, YFSETQ. CDR3 nucleotide sequence: TGCGCCAGCAGCTTTAGCGGGGGGCCCTACGAGCAGTACTTC. It specifies CASSFSGGPYEQYF.

The chain links TRBV5-1 to TRBJ2-3; 11 bases fit TRBD2. There are 18 residues in the CDR3. Germline-derived CDR1 and CDR2 are SGHRS and YFSETQ. Germline trimming cut 0 bases from V and 2 bases from J; bases unmatched to any gene: 8. The DNA for the CDR3 is TGCGCCAGCAGCTTGGTCCCGACGACTAGCGGGGACACAGATACGCAGTATTTT. This sequence encodes CASSLVPTTSGDTDTQYF. The full variable domain, its missing parts supplied by reference TRBV5-1 and TRBJ2-3, is KAGVTQTPRYLIKTRGQQVTLSCSPISGHRSVSWYQQTPGQGLQFLFEYFSETQRNKGNFPGRFSGRQFSNSRSEMNVSTLELGDSALYLCASSLVPTTSGDTDTQYFGPGTRLTVL.

The chain couples TRBV2 to TRBJ2-7, with TRBD1 as a possible D gene (6 bases). The germline V gene has CDR1 SNHLY and CDR2 FYNNEI. The V and J ends lost 4 bases and 3 bases respectively, with 13 bases between them. The CDR3 runs to 14 residues. CDR3 loop: CASSGGGTRYEQYF. The CDR3 DNA sequence: TGTGCCAGCAGTGGAGGGGGTACGCGCTACGAGCAGTACTTC.

The chain carries TRBV5-4 and TRBJ2-7; 9 bases agree with TRBD1. This CDR3 has 15 amino acids. J was trimmed by 4 bases and V by 0 bases; bases with no gene match: 5. Germline assignment: CDR1 SGHNT and CDR2 YYREEE (reference sequence). CDR3 loop: CASSLAGQGAYEQYF. The DNA for the CDR3 is TGTGCCAGCAGCTTGGCGGGACAGGGTGCATACGAGCAGTACTTC. Based on the CDR3 plus reference TRBV5-4 and TRBJ2-7, the full variable domain is ETGVTQSPTHLIKTRGQQVTLRCSSQSGHNTVSWYQQALGQGPQFIFQYYREEENGRGNFPPRFSGLQFPNYSSELNVNALELDDSALYLCASSLAGQGAYEQYFGPGTRLTVT.

This rearrangement joins TRBV5-1 to TRBJ1-4, with 7 bases identical to TRBD1. CDR1 is SGHRS and CDR2 is YFSETQ in the germline V gene. V shed 5 bases and J 0 bases; nucleotides not matched to a gene: 7. This CDR3 comprises 16 residues. The CDR3 DNA is TGCGCCAGCAGTCCAGGACAGGCTGCAACTAATGAAAAACTGTTTTTT. It codes for CASSPGQAATNEKLFF. The full variable domain, its missing parts supplied by reference TRBV5-1 and TRBJ1-4, is KAGVTQTPRYLIKTRGQQVTLSCSPISGHRSVSWYQQTPGQGLQFLFEYFSETQRNKGNFPGRFSGRQFSNSRSEMNVSTLELGDSALYLCASSPGQAATNEKLFFGSGTQLSVL.

The chain has TRBV2 and TRBJ1-1; D is ambiguous. V was pared by 3 bases and J by 6 bases, with 8 bases between. Germline V gene data show CDR1 as SNHLY and CDR2 as FYNNEI. The CDR3 spans 12 residues. DNA for the CDR3: TGTGCCAGCAGTGACCCGGGAGCTGAAGCTTTCTTT. It encodes CASSDPGAEAFF.

This clone has just a few counts. V gene TRBV5-6 combines with J gene TRBJ2-7; D might be TRBD2 (6 bases). CDR1 and CDR2 from the germline V gene are SGHDT and YYEEEE. The CDR3 contains 14 residues. V was shortened by 7 bases and J by 4 bases, with 18 bases between the two germline ends. As DNA, the CDR3 is TGTGCCAGCCACTTTGAGGGACTGTCATACGAGCAGTACTTC. Its protein is CASHFEGLSYEQYF.

This rearrangement joins TRBV11-2 to TRBJ1-5; D ambiguous. The CDR3 length is 13 residues. Germline loops: CDR1 SGHAT, CDR2 FQNNGV. Trimming pared 3 bases from V and 5 bases from J, leaving 8 bases between. CDR3 DNA: TGTGCCAGCAGCTTGAACAGAGATCAGCCCCAGCATTTT. The encoded protein is CASSLNRDQPQHF.